The 6 T cell receptor beta chains below come from one sample, sequenced in a study of blood T cell repertoires in COVID-19. Profiling relied on immunoSEQ multiplex PCR, and the TCRdb table lists in-frame clones only, not all of them. In the table there are hundreds of thousands of clones, over 75% of which are singletons. Material for sequencing was PBMCs or T cells enriched from blood (not recorded which). The origin of the receptors is a woman between 35 and 50 years old who had recovered from COVID-19.

The chain is built from TRBV20-1 and TRBJ2-7; tentative D call: TRBD2 (5 bases). V lost 6 bases and J lost 4, with 10 bases in between. Germline-derived CDR1 and CDR2 are DFQATT and SNEGSKA (reference sequence). This CDR3 contains 11 residues. Here the CDR3 DNA reads TGCAGTGCCGAGACTAATTACGAGCAGTACTTC. Translating it yields CSAETNYEQYF.

V is TRBV9 and J is TRBJ2-6, with TRBD2 matching over 11 bases. CDR1 is SGDLS and CDR2 is YYNGEE in the germline V gene. The CDR3 loop spans 17 amino acids. The junction had 7 bases not matched to a gene; V was cut back by 4 bases and J by 4 bases. CDR3 residues: CASSLTSGKNGANVLTF. CDR3 nucleotides: TGTGCCAGCAGCCTGACTAGCGGGAAAAACGGGGCCAACGTCCTGACTTTC. The full variable domain, completed using reference TRBV9 and TRBJ2-6, is DSGVTQTPKHLITATGQRVTLRCSPRSGDLSVYWYQQSLDQGLQFLIQYYNGEERAKGNILERFSAQQFPDLHSELNLSSLELGDSALYFCASSLTSGKNGANVLTFGAGSRLTVL.

This clone was observed a handful of times. The chain links TRBV4-3 to TRBJ2-1; 9 bases fit TRBD2. The CDR3 consists of 16 residues. The germline V gene encodes CDR1 LGHNA and CDR2 YSLEER. V was pared by 0 bases and J by 6 bases, with 6 bases of the junction left unmatched. In DNA form, the CDR3 reads TGCGCCAGCAGCCAAGAACCCCTGCGGGGGGGCAATGAGCAGTTCTTC. Translated: CASSQEPLRGGNEQFF.

This sequence joins TRBV7-2 and TRBJ2-7; 11 bases are a match to TRBD1. The V gene end was trimmed by 5 bases and the J gene end by 7 bases; junction bases not matched to a gene: 10. Germline V gives CDR1 SGHTA, CDR2 FQGNSA. The CDR3 loop spans 15 amino acids. The CDR3 sequence: CASSLGTGGIGEQYF. CDR3 coding DNA: TGTGCCAGCAGCCTGGGGACAGGGGGAATTGGTGAGCAGTACTTC.

This sequence joins TRBV5-1 and TRBJ2-1, with a possible D match to TRBD2 (6 bases). Germline CDR1 and CDR2: SGHRS and YFSETQ. The CDR3 length is 14 residues. V was clipped by 7 bases and J by 4 bases, with 15 bases between them. CDR3 in DNA: TGCGCCAGCCTTAGCGGAACTGGTTACAATGAGCAGTTCTTC. It is translated as CASLSGTGYNEQFF.

The V gene is TRBV10-3, the J gene TRBJ1-6; unclear D gene. Germline assignment: CDR1 ENHRY and CDR2 SYGVKD. The CDR3 length is 13 residues. V lost 6 bases, J lost 7 bases, and 10 bases lay in between. CDR3 bases: TGTGCCATCAGGTGGAGGGCCAATTCACCCCTCCACTTT. Translation gives CAIRWRANSPLHF.